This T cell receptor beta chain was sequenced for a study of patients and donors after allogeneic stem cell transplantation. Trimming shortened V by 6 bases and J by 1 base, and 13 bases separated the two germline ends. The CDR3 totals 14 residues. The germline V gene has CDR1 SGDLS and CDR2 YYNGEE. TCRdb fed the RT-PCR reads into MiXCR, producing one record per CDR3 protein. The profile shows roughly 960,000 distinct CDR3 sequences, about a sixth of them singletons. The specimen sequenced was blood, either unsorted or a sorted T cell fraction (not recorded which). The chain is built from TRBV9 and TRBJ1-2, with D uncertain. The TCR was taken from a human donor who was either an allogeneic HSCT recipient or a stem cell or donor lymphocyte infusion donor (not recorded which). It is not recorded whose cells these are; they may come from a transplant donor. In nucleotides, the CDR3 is TGTGCCAGCAACCTGGGGAATAGTAACTATGGCTACACCTTC. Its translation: CASNLGNSNYGYTF. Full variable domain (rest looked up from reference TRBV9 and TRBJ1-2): DSGVTQTPKHLITATGQRVTLRCSPRSGDLSVYWYQQSLDQGLQFLIQYYNGEERAKGNILERFSAQQFPDLHSELNLSSLELGDSALYFCASNLGNSNYGYTFGSGTRLTVV.